The text below deals with one TCR beta chain. Its target is not known. CDR3 size: 16 residues. Between the trimmed V and J ends, which lost 4 bases and 0 bases, there was a span of 13 bases. Per the germline V gene, CDR1 is MNHEY and CDR2 is SMNVEV (reference sequence). TCRdb re-analysed the reads in MiXCR, keeping a single row per CDR3 protein. This sample has about 310,000 distinct CDR3 sequences; roughly 15% occur once, and the top ten carry 12%. The data stem from a study of T cell repertoires in cytomegalovirus infection. Overall study findings and caveats: Of the TCR beta families, the public ones yielded a cumulative frequency that identified carriers of CMV plus the relevant HLA.

Sequenced: PBMCs. The chain carries TRBV27 and TRBJ2-1; a weak D match, TRBD2 (6 bases). The sequence derives from a human donor in good health (CMV status not recorded). Some clones in this sample may be carry-over from other donors' samples. The DNA of the CDR3 is TGTGCCAGCAGTTCTCTGCGGGGTAGCTCCTACAATGAGCAGTTCTTC. As protein: CASSSLRGSSYNEQFF.